This TCR beta chain was profiled in a study of CD8+CD57+ T cells in acquired aplastic anemia. TCR beta VDJ combinations and CDR3 sequences were profiled from genomic DNA. TCRdb re-analysed the reads in MiXCR, keeping a single row per CDR3 protein. The table shows 150,000 to 180,000 distinct CDR3 sequences, with approximately 52% occurring only once. Patients who underwent sequencing had shown CD8+CD57+ cell expansion by flow cytometry. Patients, without exception, had severe acquired aplastic anemia. The clonotype originates from a human donor with aplastic anemia. Material for sequencing was sorted CD4+, CD8+, or CD8+CD57+ T cells (not recorded which) from PBMCs.

This CDR3 reads CASSASGDGNEQFF. DNA of the CDR3: TGCGCCAGCAGTGCCAGCGGGGATGGGAATGAGCAGTTCTTC. The J gene is TRBJ2-1, the V gene TRBV10-1; 7 nucleotides align to TRBD2. The CDR3 contains 14 residues. Trimming at V came to 4 bases and at J to 7 bases, leaving 7 bases not matched to a gene. The germline CDR1 and CDR2 sequences are WNHNN and SYGVQD (reference sequence).